This T cell receptor (beta chain) was recovered during a study of blood T cell repertoires in COVID-19. Overall study: PBMCs, B-cell-depleted T cells, or T cells provided the cDNA or gDNA that made up the material.

This CDR3 spans 15 amino acids. Germline-derived CDR1 and CDR2 are SGHTA and FQGNSA. V lost 5 bases and J lost 2; bases outside the gene matches: 3. A few counts support this clone. As originally analysed: By means of reference gene primer amplification, nucleated cell counts were estimated. The repertoire was sequenced with immunoSEQ multiplex PCR; TCRdb's copy has only in-frame clones and lacks some. Clone size and the V and J calls come from that table; the DNA yielded D and trimming. The repertoire holds 70,000 or so clones, with around 78% as singletons. Material: peripheral blood. V and J are TRBV7-2 and TRBJ1-3; TRBD1 matches 10 bases. The receptor was isolated from a human donor in a cohort sampled during active COVID-19. The DNA for the CDR3 is TGTGCCAGCAGCCCGGACAGGGGGACTGGAAACACCATATATTTT. It specifies CASSPDRGTGNTIYF.